One and the same sample provided the 30 T cell receptor beta chains below, sequenced in a study of blood T cells in healthy people across ages. A second PCR, run for roughly 7 to 11 cycles, used a sample-barcoded 5' primer plus a J-beta primer mix. MiXCR, applied by TCRdb to the 5' RACE reads, yields one record per CDR3 protein. The sample has 1.4 million to 1.5 million distinct CDR3 sequences; 42% are singletons. Material: blood. The receptors shown here come from a woman under 30 in good health.

CDR3 DNA sequence: TGCAGTGCTAGGGGAGACAGGGACACTAACTATGGCTACACCTTC. It encodes CSARGDRDTNYGYTF. The chain joins TRBV20-1 to TRBJ1-2; the match to TRBD1 covers 7 bases. The ends lost 3 bases at V and 0 bases at J; junction bases unmatched: 7. Germline CDR1 DFQATT, CDR2 SNEGSKA (reference sequence). The CDR3 is made up of 15 amino acids.

This clonotype was seen a few times. The genes are TRBV4-1 and TRBJ1-6; D ambiguous. CDR1 and CDR2 from the germline V gene are MGHRA and YSYEKL. The CDR3 spans 20 residues. The germline V and J ends were trimmed by 1 base and 2 bases, with 21 bases remaining between them. The CDR3 is CASSQAPPPENKAYNSPLHF. For the CDR3, the DNA is TGCGCCAGCAGCCAAGCCCCCCCGCCAGAGAATAAGGCCTATAATTCACCCCTCCACTTT.

J is TRBJ1-2 and V is TRBV14; TRBD1 might be the D (6 bases). Trimming shortened V by 6 bases and J by 1 base, and 15 bases separated the two germline ends. CDR1 SGHDN and CDR2 FVKESK come from the germline V gene. This CDR3 is built from 15 residues. DNA of the CDR3: TGTGCCAGCAGTCACCCGGGACAAATTAACTATGGCTACACCTTC. It is translated as CASSHPGQINYGYTF.

The chain links TRBV6-5 to TRBJ2-3, with 7 bases fitting TRBD2. Per germline, CDR1 MNHEY and CDR2 SVGAGI. The V and J ends lost 6 bases and 6 bases, in that order; junction bases with no gene match: 12. The CDR3 is made up of 15 amino acids. The CDR3 protein is CASSWGGRATDTQYF. CDR3 coding DNA: TGTGCCAGCAGCTGGGGAGGGAGGGCGACGGATACGCAGTATTTT.

This clonotype was observed a single time. The chain recombines TRBV12-5 with TRBJ2-4; 11 bases align to TRBD2. The J call may be wrong; the DNA end is better matched by TRBJ2-7. The CDR3 is made up of 14 amino acids. CDR1 is LGHNT, CDR2 FRNRAP, per germline. CDR3 loop: CASGTSGGPYEQYF. As DNA, the CDR3 is TGTGCTAGTGGTACTAGCGGGGGTCCCTACGAGCAGTACTTC.

The CDR3 nucleotides are TGCAGTGCTAGAGATGGGGGACTCATACACGATGAGCAGTTCTTC. It specifies CSARDGGLIHDEQFF. The J gene is TRBJ2-1, the V gene TRBV20-1, with D possibly being TRBD2 (6 bases). Germline V gives CDR1 DFQATT, CDR2 SNEGSKA (reference sequence). Trimming pared 0 bases from V and 8 bases from J, leaving 17 bases between. This CDR3 has 15 amino acids.

V and J are TRBV3-1 and TRBJ2-7; no firm D call. From germline, CDR1 is LGHDT and CDR2 YNNKEL (reference sequence). There are 13 residues in the CDR3. V was trimmed by 0 bases and J by 5 bases, leaving 8 bases between them. CDR3 sequence: CASSQEGFNEQYF. CDR3 DNA: TGTGCCAGCAGCCAAGAGGGGTTCAACGAGCAGTACTTC.

The chain couples TRBV29-1 to TRBJ2-3; D not certain. Trimming left V 0 bases short and J 2 bases short, with 9 bases between. The length of the CDR3 is 14 residues. CDR1 is SQVTM and CDR2 is ANQGSEA in the germline V gene. The CDR3 protein is CSVEDHDVTDTQYF. The DNA of the CDR3 is TGCAGCGTTGAAGACCACGACGTCACAGATACGCAGTATTTT.

The chain links TRBV11-2 to TRBJ1-1; D not certain. Trimming removed 1 base at V and 4 bases at J, with 10 bases between. The CDR3 consists of 14 residues. Germline lookup yields CDR1 SGHAT and CDR2 FQNNGV. This CDR3 is CASSLADGGTEAFF. The CDR3 region has the DNA TGTGCCAGCAGCTTAGCGGATGGAGGCACTGAAGCTTTCTTT.

This clonotype showed up just a few times. The CDR3 sequence is CASSAPLGTRITDTQYF. DNA of the CDR3: TGTGCCAGCAGCGCCCCACTAGGAACCCGAATCACAGATACGCAGTATTTT. The chain recombines TRBV2 with TRBJ2-3; maybe TRBD2 (5 bases). The CDR3 spans 17 residues. CDR1 is SNHLY and CDR2 is FYNNEI in the germline V gene. V lost 6 bases and J lost 2, with 21 bases in between.

V gene TRBV6-6 combines with J gene TRBJ2-7, with TRBD1 identical over 8 bases. Per germline, CDR1 MNHNY and CDR2 SVGAGI (reference sequence). CDR3 length: 14 amino acids. Trimming removed 6 bases from V and 1 base from J; junction bases left unmatched: 5. The CDR3 here is CASRWGQVSYEQYF. DNA for the CDR3: TGTGCCAGCAGGTGGGGACAGGTTTCCTACGAGCAGTACTTC.

This clonotype was seen many times. The rearrangement uses TRBV11-2 and TRBJ2-4, with a possible D match to TRBD1 (6 bases). The germline V gene encodes CDR1 SGHAT and CDR2 FQNNGV. There are 16 residues in the CDR3. The V end was cut by 0 bases, the J end by 0 bases, with 9 bases between. The DNA for the CDR3 is TGTGCCAGCAGCTTAGAGCCACAGGGAGCCAAAAACATTCAGTACTTC. Its translation: CASSLEPQGAKNIQYF. Together with reference TRBV11-2 and TRBJ2-4, the CDR3 gives the full variable domain: EAGVAQSPRYKIIEKRQSVAFWCNPISGHATLYWYQQILGQGPKLLIQFQNNGVVDDSQLPKDRFSAERLKGVDSTLKIQPAKLEDSAVYLCASSLEPQGAKNIQYFGAGTRLSVL.

The rearrangement joins TRBV4-1 to TRBJ2-7, with 7 bases matching TRBD1. CDR1 MGHRA and CDR2 YSYEKL come from the germline V gene. The trim removed 1 base at V and 3 bases at J, leaving 6 bases unmatched. The CDR3 is made up of 15 amino acids. The CDR3 loop is CASSQASTGFYEQYF. CDR3 nucleotides: TGCGCCAGCAGCCAAGCTTCGACAGGGTTCTACGAGCAGTACTTC.

This chain links TRBV29-1 with TRBJ2-5; possibly TRBD2 for D (5 bases). Per germline, CDR1 SQVTM and CDR2 ANQGSEA. This CDR3 is built from 13 residues. Trimming took off 1 base at V and 4 bases at J, with 10 bases between the two ends. The CDR3 DNA reads TGCAGCGTTGAAGCCACTAGGCGAGAGACCCAGTACTTC. It specifies CSVEATRRETQYF.

J is TRBJ2-7 and V is TRBV6-1; no reliable D call. Germline V CDR1 and CDR2: MNHNS, SASEGT. This CDR3 has 15 residues. Trimming took off 0 bases at V and 1 base at J, with 10 bases between the two ends. Here the CDR3 DNA reads TGTGCCAGCAGTGAAGCGCGACCGGATTCCTACGAGCAGTACTTC. This translates into CASSEARPDSYEQYF.

The chain combines TRBV11-3 with TRBJ2-4; D call uncertain. The V gene's germline CDR1 is SGHNT and CDR2 YENEEA. The CDR3 has 15 residues. V lost 3 bases and J lost 4, with 13 bases in between. The CDR3 DNA is TGTGCCAGCAGCTTCCCCGAAAGGCGGAAAAACATTCAGTACTTC. Translated: CASSFPERRKNIQYF. Combining the CDR3 with reference TRBV11-3 and TRBJ2-4 gives the whole variable domain EAGVVQSPRYKIIEKKQPVAFWCNPISGHNTLYWYLQNLGQGPELLIRYENEEAVDDSQLPKDRFSAERLKGVDSTLKIQPAELGDSAVYLCASSFPERRKNIQYFGAGTRLSVL.

The chain carries TRBV12-5 and TRBJ2-3; 7 positions match TRBD1. Losses at the gene ends were 1 base for V and 6 bases for J; bases not matched to a gene: 16. Per the germline V gene, CDR1 is LGHNT and CDR2 is FRNRAP. The length of the CDR3 is 18 residues. For the CDR3, the DNA is TGTGCTAGTGGTTTGGAGGGGGTCAACAGGGGACGAGGGGATACGCAGTATTTT. This sequence encodes CASGLEGVNRGRGDTQYF.

The chain recombines TRBV9 with TRBJ2-1, with D maybe TRBD2 (6 bases). The J call is uncertain, as TRBJ2-7 better fits the DNA end. The CDR3 length is 16 residues. The germline CDR1 and CDR2 sequences are SGDLS and YYNGEE. CDR3 sequence: CASSVATGVAYNEQYF. CDR3 sequence (DNA): TGTGCCAGCAGCGTAGCCACGGGGGTGGCCTACAATGAGCAGTACTTC.

The CDR3 reads CASSLEGQDYNEQFF. In nucleotides, the CDR3 is TGCGCCAGCAGCTTGGAGGGACAGGATTACAATGAGCAGTTCTTC. The chain couples TRBV5-1 to TRBJ2-1; 8 bases map to TRBD1. Germline V lookup: CDR1 SGHRS, CDR2 YFSETQ. This CDR3 comprises 15 residues. Trimming removed 0 bases from V and 4 bases from J; junction bases left unmatched: 3.

This clonotype has more than one count but fewer than ten. The chain employs TRBV10-3 and TRBJ1-2, with TRBD1 matching over 9 bases. Germline CDR1 ENHRY, CDR2 SYGVKD. This CDR3 is 14 amino acids long. The J segment lost 8 bases and the V segment lost 2 bases, leaving 6 bases of the junction unmatched. Here the CDR3 DNA reads TGTGCCATCAGTGAGGGGACAGGGAAATGGGGCTACACCTTC. It is translated as CAISEGTGKWGYTF.

In this sample, this clonotype turned up a few times. The genes are TRBV12-3 or TRBV12-4 and TRBJ2-4; 8 nucleotides line up with TRBD1. The closer fit of TRBJ2-7 to the DNA end suggests the J call may be wrong. The CDR3 extends over 13 amino acids. The CDR3 bases are TGTGCCAACACAGCGACAGGGGTAAGCGAGCAGTACTTC. Its protein is CANTATGVSEQYF.

This clonotype was seen only a few times. J is TRBJ2-7 and V is TRBV21-1; the table's D call TRBD1 went unverified against the DNA. TRBV21-1 is marked as a pseudogene. The CDR3 is made up of 17 amino acids. The CDR3 region has the DNA TGTGCCAGCAGCAAAGTCGGACGGGACAGCAGTACCTACGAGCAGTACTTC. Its protein product is CASSKVGRDSSTYEQYF.

The chain links TRBV3-1 to TRBJ1-1, with 9 bases matching TRBD1. There are 14 residues in the CDR3. The germline CDR1 and CDR2 sequences are LGHDT and YNNKEL (reference sequence). The J segment lost 6 bases and the V segment lost 2 bases, leaving 4 bases of the junction unmatched. The chain's CDR3 is CASSQIGTGSEAFF. The CDR3 nucleotides are TGTGCCAGCAGCCAAATCGGGACAGGGTCTGAAGCTTTCTTT.

This chain uses TRBV20-1 with TRBJ2-3, with 12 bases lining up with TRBD2. The CDR3 spans 16 residues. The germline V gene encodes CDR1 DFQATT and CDR2 SNEGSKA (reference sequence). J lost 3 bases, V lost 4 bases, and 8 bases had no gene match. This CDR3 reads CSATNPGTSGTDTQYF. In DNA, the CDR3 is TGCAGTGCTACCAACCCCGGGACTAGCGGGACAGATACGCAGTATTTT.

The chain employs TRBV20-1 and TRBJ2-7; the match to TRBD2 covers 7 bases. Germline trimming cut 1 base from V and 0 bases from J; bases unmatched to any gene: 12. The CDR3 consists of 17 residues. Germline V gene lookup returns CDR1 DFQATT and CDR2 SNEGSKA (reference sequence). CDR3 in DNA: TGCAGTGCTAGAGTCACGAGACTAGCTTTGAGCTCCTACGAGCAGTACTTC. Amino acids: CSARVTRLALSSYEQYF.

This clonotype was counted only a few times. This chain uses TRBV2 with TRBJ2-1; 7 nucleotides align to TRBD2. The CDR3 extends over 17 amino acids. V lost 4 bases and J lost 5; bases outside the gene matches: 14. Per the germline V gene, CDR1 is SNHLY and CDR2 is FYNNEI. The CDR3 region has the DNA TGTGCCAGCAGTGTCCCCGGGGCGGGGGTTCTCCACAATGAGCAGTTCTTC. Its protein product is CASSVPGAGVLHNEQFF.

This clonotype was counted between two and nine times. The chain combines TRBV20-1 with TRBJ1-5; D call uncertain. Trimming removed 7 bases from V and 7 bases from J, with 17 bases in between. The germline gives CDR1 DFQATT, CDR2 SNEGSKA (reference sequence). The CDR3 totals 13 residues. The CDR3 DNA follows: TGCAGTGTTCGGGAGGAGGCTGGGCAGCCCCAGCATTTT. Translating gives CSVREEAGQPQHF.

The chain carries TRBV6-5 and TRBJ2-1; TRBD2 matches 13 bases. Germline CDR1 reads MNHEY; CDR2 reads SVGAGI. This CDR3 has 16 amino acids. V was clipped by 2 bases and J by 10 bases; unmatched bases: 8. CDR3 residues: CASSYSRTSGSYEQFF. CDR3 bases: TGTGCCAGCAGTTACAGTCGGACTAGCGGGAGTTACGAGCAGTTCTTC.

This clonotype was counted between two and nine times. The V and J genes are TRBV12-3 or TRBV12-4 and TRBJ2-1, with D unclear. Trimming took off 7 bases at V and 8 bases at J, with 9 bases between the two ends. The CDR3 runs to 11 residues. The CDR3 protein is CASTDWDEQFF. CDR3 DNA sequence: TGTGCCAGCACCGACTGGGATGAGCAGTTCTTC.

The chain uses TRBV6-6 and TRBJ2-5, with TRBD2 as a possible D gene (5 bases). CDR3 size: 14 residues. Germline loops: CDR1 MNHNY, CDR2 SVGAGI (reference sequence). V was clipped by 4 bases and J by 5 bases, with 14 bases between them. CDR3 protein: CASSFPGSGETQYF. CDR3 sequence (DNA): TGTGCCAGCAGTTTTCCGGGGTCTGGGGAGACCCAGTACTTC.